A selection of T cell receptor beta chains follows, all from one sample in a study of CD4 T cells in relation to SARS-CoV-2 and coronaviruses. The method was immunoSEQ multiplex PCR; TCRdb's version includes in-frame clones alone and lacks a portion of them. Here the sample spans about 36,000 clones, 77% being singletons. Their cognate antigens are unknown. The material sequenced was memory CD4+ T cells from PBMCs, cultured in vitro. Receptor source: an adult with COVID-19. Both conserved end residues are part of each CDR3. D genes are given only for firm matches. Where a row states a size, it is once, few, many or the class of an expanded clone; other rows omit it.

j_call,v_call,d_call,clone_size,cdr3_aa,cdr3_nt
TRBJ2-1,TRBV4-1,.,.,CASSPREINPHEQFF,TGCGCCAGCAGCCCACGGGAGATCAATCCCCATGAGCAGTTCTTC
TRBJ2-1,TRBV2,TRBD2,.,CASSEGLRSSYNEQFF,TGTGCCAGCAGTGAGGGACTACGGAGCTCCTACAATGAGCAGTTCTTC
TRBJ1-2,TRBV6-6,TRBD1,.,CASSLRAPQGADYGYTF,TGTGCCAGCAGTCTACGCGCCCCTCAGGGGGCGGACTATGGCTACACCTTC
TRBJ2-7,TRBV19,.,once,CASSITGRGAEQYF,TGTGCCAGTAGTATTACGGGGCGAGGGGCCGAGCAGTACTTC
TRBJ2-3,TRBV27,.,.,CASSSTPLTDTQYF,TGTGCCAGCAGTTCGACTCCGCTCACAGATACGCAGTATTTT
TRBJ1-4,TRBV30,TRBD1,.,CAWSVGQGVNEKLFF,TGTGCCTGGAGTGTAGGGCAGGGGGTAAATGAAAAACTGTTTTTT
TRBJ2-2,TRBV18,.,few,CASSDKRLVGELFF,TGTGCCAGCTCTGATAAGCGGCTCGTCGGGGAGCTGTTTTTT
TRBJ2-5,TRBV7-2,.,.,CASSLITARQETQYF,TGTGCCAGCAGCTTGATAACAGCCAGGCAAGAGACCCAGTACTTC
TRBJ2-1,TRBV5-1,.,.,CASSLDSGGAEQFF,TGCGCCAGCAGCTTGGATTCTGGGGGAGCTGAGCAGTTCTTC
TRBJ1-4,TRBV19,.,once,CASRPPREGGQKLFF,TGTGCCAGTAGGCCACCCCGGGAGGGGGGGCAAAAACTGTTTTTT
TRBJ1-1,TRBV30,.,.,CAWQKAENTEAFF,TGTGCCTGGCAAAAGGCGGAGAACACTGAAGCTTTCTTT
TRBJ2-5,TRBV12-3/TRBV12-4,.,few,CASSRDRTETQYF,TGTGCCAGCAGTCGAGACAGGACGGAGACCCAGTACTTC
TRBJ1-1,TRBV7-9,.,medium-sized,CASSLDMNTEAFF,TGTGCCAGCAGCCTAGACATGAACACTGAAGCTTTCTTT
TRBJ2-5,TRBV28,.,.,CASRTSRGDETQYF,TGTGCCAGCAGGACCTCAAGGGGCGACGAGACCCAGTACTTC
TRBJ2-7,TRBV29-1,.,.,CSVEYEGVPYEQYF,TGCAGCGTTGAATACGAGGGGGTGCCCTACGAGCAGTACTTC
TRBJ1-1,TRBV7-9,.,few,CASSPTGNTEAFF,TGTGCCAGCAGCCCGACAGGGAACACTGAAGCTTTCTTT
TRBJ2-1,TRBV28,TRBD1,.,CASSLRTNPGQGWDEQFF,TGTGCCAGCAGTTTACGGACGAATCCGGGACAGGGGTGGGATGAGCAGTTCTTC
TRBJ1-3,TRBV28,TRBD1,.,CASSLGTAGNTIYF,TGTGCCAGCAGTTTGGGGACAGCTGGAAACACCATATATTTT
TRBJ1-3,TRBV28,.,few,CASSLYVGGGDTIYF,TGTGCCAGCAGTTTATATGTGGGGGGCGGAGACACCATATATTTT
TRBJ2-1,TRBV7-3,TRBD2,.,CASSHSGGRAGYNEQFF,TGTGCCAGCAGCCACTCCGGCGGGAGGGCAGGTTACAATGAGCAGTTCTTC
TRBJ1-2,TRBV5-4,.,.,CASSLDYAGGYGYTF,TGTGCCAGCAGCTTGGACTATGCTGGGGGCTATGGCTACACCTTC
TRBJ1-1,TRBV18,TRBD1,.,CASSLDRDEAFF,TGTGCCAGCTCACTGGACAGGGACGAAGCTTTCTTT
TRBJ2-7,TRBV7-9,.,.,CASSLAGAGEQYF,TGTGCCAGCAGCTTAGCCGGGGCGGGCGAGCAGTACTTC
TRBJ2-1,TRBV19,.,once,CASSPLYSYNEQFF,TGTGCCAGTAGTCCGCTGTACTCCTACAATGAGCAGTTCTTC
TRBJ1-1,TRBV30,.,.,CAWSVRPGSEAFF,TGTGCCTGGAGTGTACGGCCGGGTTCTGAAGCTTTCTTT
TRBJ2-3,TRBV14,TRBD2,.,CATKAREGSDTQYF,TGTGCTACGAAGGCGCGGGAGGGCTCAGATACGCAGTATTTT
TRBJ2-2,TRBV6-5,.,few,CASTRTANTGELFF,TGTGCCAGCACACGGACCGCGAACACCGGGGAGCTGTTTTTT
TRBJ2-2,TRBV27,TRBD2,.,CASSRWGGDTGELFF,TGTGCCAGCAGCCGATGGGGGGGGGACACCGGGGAGCTGTTTTTT
TRBJ2-7,TRBV5-1,.,.,CASSLASTSTYEQYF,TGCGCCAGCAGCTTGGCCTCCACTAGTACCTACGAGCAGTACTTC
TRBJ2-7,TRBV28,TRBD2,.,CASSGRSSGRYEQYF,TGTGCCAGCAGTGGTCGGTCTAGCGGGCGGTACGAGCAGTACTTC
TRBJ1-1,TRBV6-6,TRBD1,.,CASRTTGRGTEAFF,TGTGCCAGCAGAACGACAGGGCGGGGCACTGAAGCTTTCTTT
TRBJ2-7,TRBV5-8,TRBD2,.,CASSLRLAGGIHEQYF,TGTGCCAGCAGCTTGAGGCTAGCGGGAGGAATCCACGAGCAGTACTTC
TRBJ1-5,TRBV7-2,TRBD1,.,CASSPQGNQPQHF,TGTGCCAGCAGCCCACAGGGGAATCAGCCCCAGCATTTT
TRBJ1-5,TRBV2,TRBD1,.,CASDRAGQGIQPQHF,TGTGCCAGCGATCGCGCGGGACAGGGGATTCAGCCCCAGCATTTT
TRBJ1-2,TRBV14,.,.,CASSQDSLTGWRPGIYGYTF,TGTGCCAGCAGCCAAGATAGCCTCACAGGGTGGCGGCCTGGGATCTATGGCTACACCTTC
TRBJ1-2,TRBV7-8,.,once,CASSADNANYGYTF,TGTGCCAGCAGCGCGGACAACGCTAACTATGGCTACACCTTC
TRBJ1-1,TRBV7-9,.,.,CASSRPAANTEAFF,TGTGCCAGCAGCCGACCCGCCGCGAACACTGAAGCTTTCTTT
TRBJ2-3,TRBV29-1,TRBD2,.,CSVEASGPTDTQYF,TGCAGCGTTGAGGCTAGCGGCCCCACAGATACGCAGTATTTT
TRBJ2-7,TRBV28,.,.,CASSLGLGGLSYEQYF,TGTGCCAGCAGTTTGGGACTCGGGGGCCTCTCCTACGAGCAGTACTTC
TRBJ2-2,TRBV7-8,TRBD2,.,CASSLRTSGTANTGELFF,TGTGCCAGCAGCTTGCGCACTAGCGGGACAGCGAACACCGGGGAGCTGTTTTTT
TRBJ2-1,TRBV4-1,TRBD1,.,CASSQDPRTGGRNEQFF,TGCGCCAGCAGCCAAGATCCGAGGACAGGGGGCCGCAATGAGCAGTTCTTC
TRBJ2-1,TRBV7-3,.,.,CASSSGDTYNEQFF,TGTGCCAGCAGCTCCGGGGATACCTACAATGAGCAGTTCTTC